This T cell receptor (beta chain) was obtained from a study of blood T cell repertoires in COVID-19. At the level of the study: Whether acute or convalescent, the COVID-19 samples came from the United States, Italy and Spain. The cDNA or gDNA used as material had been derived from T cells, B-cell-depleted T cells, or PBMCs.

As originally analysed: The authors estimated nucleated cell counts from reference gene primer amplification. Profiled with immunoSEQ multiplex PCR; TCRdb holds only in-frame clones, not every one. Clonal size and the V and J genes are those of that table, whereas D and trimming came from the DNA. This table holds about 120,000 clones, 70% to 90% found once. CDR3 length: 13 amino acids. The receptor was isolated from a man aged 45-65 years with acute or convalescent COVID-19. The chain recombines TRBV21-1 with TRBJ2-4; whether TRBD2, the table's D call, matches the DNA was not checked. TRBV21-1 is termed a pseudogene. What was sequenced was peripheral blood. The CDR3 DNA is TGTGCCGATATAGGGAGCGCTAAAAACATTCAGTACTTC. Translation: CADIGSAKNIQYF.